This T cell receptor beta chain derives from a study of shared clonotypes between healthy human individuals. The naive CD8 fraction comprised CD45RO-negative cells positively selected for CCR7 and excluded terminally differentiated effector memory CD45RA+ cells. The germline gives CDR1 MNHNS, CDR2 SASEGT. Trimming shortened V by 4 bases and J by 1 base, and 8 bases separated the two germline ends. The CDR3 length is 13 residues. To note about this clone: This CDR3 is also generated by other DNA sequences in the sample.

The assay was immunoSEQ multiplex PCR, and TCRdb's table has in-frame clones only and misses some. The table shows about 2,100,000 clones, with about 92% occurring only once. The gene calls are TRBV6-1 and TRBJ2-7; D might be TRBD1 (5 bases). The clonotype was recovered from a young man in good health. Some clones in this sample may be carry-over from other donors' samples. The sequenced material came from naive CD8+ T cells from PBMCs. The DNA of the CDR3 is TGTGCCAGCAGTGTTGACAGTTCCTACGAGCAGTACTTC. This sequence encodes CASSVDSSYEQYF.